Listed below are T cell receptor beta chains from one sample, sequenced in a study of PD-1 blockade in classical Hodgkin lymphoma. Using immunoSEQ multiplex PCR, the repertoire was profiled, and TCRdb retains in-frame clones only, with some absent. The repertoire holds about 100,000 clones, over 80% seen once, with less than 15% in the top ten. Source: peripheral blood mononuclear cells (PBMCs), taken at baseline. The receptors were gathered from a human donor with classical Hodgkin lymphoma. Each CDR3 is given with its conserved first and last residue. D genes are given only for firm matches. A row's size may be missing; if present it is once, few, many or a size class.

clone_size	d_call	v_call	j_call	cdr3_nt	cdr3_aa
NA	NA	TRBV27	TRBJ1-2	TGTGCCAGCAGTCTAAGCTTAGGGGATTACTATGGCTACACCTTC	CASSLSLGDYYGYTF
once	TRBD1	TRBV7-2	TRBJ1-4	TGTGCCAGCAGTCCAAGAGAAGGACAGGCCAGGAGAGAAAAACTGTTTTTT	CASSPREGQARREKLFF
NA	NA	TRBV5-1	TRBJ2-1	TGCGCCAGCAGCGGGGGGGGCCGGAGCTCCTACAATGAGCAGTTCTTC	CASSGGGRSSYNEQFF
NA	NA	TRBV30	TRBJ1-4	TGTGCCTGGATGGGGGGAACTAATGAAAAACTGTTTTTT	CAWMGGTNEKLFF
NA	NA	TRBV7-2	TRBJ1-1	TGTGCCAGCACCTCCGGCGGGGCCGTGATGAACACTGAAGCTTTCTTT	CASTSGGAVMNTEAFF
NA	TRBD2	TRBV9	TRBJ2-1	TGTGCCAGCAGCGCAGGCCTAGCGGGAGTGTATGAGCAGTTCTTC	CASSAGLAGVYEQFF
NA	NA	TRBV19	TRBJ1-3	TGTGCCAGTAGTATGGGCCAGGGGTCTGGAAACACCATATATTTT	CASSMGQGSGNTIYF
NA	TRBD2	TRBV5-4	TRBJ2-4	TGTGCCAGCAGCTTGAACGGGGGGACTGCCGGAAACATTCAGTACTTC	CASSLNGGTAGNIQYF
NA	NA	TRBV5-6	TRBJ2-6	TGTGCCAGCAGCGACCAACTAAGAGGGACTGGGGCCAACGTCCTGACTTTC	CASSDQLRGTGANVLTF
NA	NA	TRBV7-9	TRBJ2-7	TGTGCCAGCAGCTCGTTCGTAGTGGGTAAAAACGAGCAGTACTTC	CASSSFVVGKNEQYF